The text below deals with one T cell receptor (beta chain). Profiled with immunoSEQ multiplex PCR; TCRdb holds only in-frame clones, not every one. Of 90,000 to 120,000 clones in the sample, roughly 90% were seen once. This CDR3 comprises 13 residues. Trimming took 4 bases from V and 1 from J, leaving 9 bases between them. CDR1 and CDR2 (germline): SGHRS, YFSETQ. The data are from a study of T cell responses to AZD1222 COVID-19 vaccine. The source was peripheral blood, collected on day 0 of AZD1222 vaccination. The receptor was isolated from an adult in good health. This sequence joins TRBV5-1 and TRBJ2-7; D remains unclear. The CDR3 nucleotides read TGCGCCAGCAGCGGTGGGGTTTCCTACGAGCAGTACTTC. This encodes CASSGGVSYEQYF.